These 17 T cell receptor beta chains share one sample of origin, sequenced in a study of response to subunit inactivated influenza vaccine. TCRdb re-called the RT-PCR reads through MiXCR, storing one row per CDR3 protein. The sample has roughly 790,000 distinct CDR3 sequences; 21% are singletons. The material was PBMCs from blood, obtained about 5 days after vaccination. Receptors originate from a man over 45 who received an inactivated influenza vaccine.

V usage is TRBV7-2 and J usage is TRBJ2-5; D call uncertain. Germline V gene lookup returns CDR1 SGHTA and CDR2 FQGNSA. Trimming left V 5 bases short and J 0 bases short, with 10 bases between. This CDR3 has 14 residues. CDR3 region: CASSPQPYQETQYF. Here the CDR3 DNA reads TGTGCCAGCAGCCCTCAGCCGTACCAAGAGACCCAGTACTTC.

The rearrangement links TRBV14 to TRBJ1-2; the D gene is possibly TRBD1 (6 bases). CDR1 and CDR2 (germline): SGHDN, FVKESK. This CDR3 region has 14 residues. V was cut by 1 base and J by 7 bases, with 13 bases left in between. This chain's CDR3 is CASSQVTGQLGYTF. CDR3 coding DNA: TGTGCCAGCAGCCAAGTGACTGGACAGCTTGGCTACACCTTC.

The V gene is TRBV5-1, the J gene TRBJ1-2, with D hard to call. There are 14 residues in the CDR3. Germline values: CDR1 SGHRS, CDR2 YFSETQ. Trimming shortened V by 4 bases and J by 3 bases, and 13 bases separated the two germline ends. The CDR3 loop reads CASSDPGADYGYTF. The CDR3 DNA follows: TGCGCCAGCAGCGACCCGGGAGCTGACTATGGCTACACCTTC. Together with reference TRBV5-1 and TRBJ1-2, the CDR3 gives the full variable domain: KAGVTQTPRYLIKTRGQQVTLSCSPISGHRSVSWYQQTPGQGLQFLFEYFSETQRNKGNFPGRFSGRQFSNSRSEMNVSTLELGDSALYLCASSDPGADYGYTFGSGTRLTVV.

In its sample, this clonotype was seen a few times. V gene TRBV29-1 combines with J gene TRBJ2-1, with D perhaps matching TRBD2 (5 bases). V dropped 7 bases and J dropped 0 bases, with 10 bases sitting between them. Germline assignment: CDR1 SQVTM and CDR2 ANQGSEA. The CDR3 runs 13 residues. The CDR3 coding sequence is TGCAGCGCAGCGGTTAGCTCCTACAATGAGCAGTTCTTC. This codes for CSAAVSSYNEQFF.

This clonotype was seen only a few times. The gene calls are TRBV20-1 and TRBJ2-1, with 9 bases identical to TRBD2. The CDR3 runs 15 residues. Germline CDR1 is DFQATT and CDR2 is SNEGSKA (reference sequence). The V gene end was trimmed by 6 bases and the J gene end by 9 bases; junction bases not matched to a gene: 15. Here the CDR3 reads CSAPPRLAATGEQFF. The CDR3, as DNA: TGCAGTGCACCTCCCAGACTAGCGGCGACGGGTGAGCAGTTCTTC.

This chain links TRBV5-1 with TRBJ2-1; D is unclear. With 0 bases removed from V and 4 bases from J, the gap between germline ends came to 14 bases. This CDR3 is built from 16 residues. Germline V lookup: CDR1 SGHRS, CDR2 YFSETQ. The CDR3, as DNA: TGCGCCAGCAGCTTGGAGCGCCAACACCTTTACAATGAGCAGTTCTTC. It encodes CASSLERQHLYNEQFF.

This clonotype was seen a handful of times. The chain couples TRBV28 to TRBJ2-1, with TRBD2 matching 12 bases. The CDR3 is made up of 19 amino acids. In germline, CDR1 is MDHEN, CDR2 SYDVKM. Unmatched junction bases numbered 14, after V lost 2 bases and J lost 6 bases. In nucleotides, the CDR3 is TGTGCCAGCAGTTTACGTTATCGACTAGCGGGAGAGGGGGGCAATGAGCAGTTCTTC. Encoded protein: CASSLRYRLAGEGGNEQFF.

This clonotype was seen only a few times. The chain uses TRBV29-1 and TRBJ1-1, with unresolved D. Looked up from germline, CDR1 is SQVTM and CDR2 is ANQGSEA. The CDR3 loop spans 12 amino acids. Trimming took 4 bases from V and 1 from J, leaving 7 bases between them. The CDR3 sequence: CSVASANTEAFF. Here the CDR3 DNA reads TGCAGCGTTGCTTCAGCGAACACTGAAGCTTTCTTT.

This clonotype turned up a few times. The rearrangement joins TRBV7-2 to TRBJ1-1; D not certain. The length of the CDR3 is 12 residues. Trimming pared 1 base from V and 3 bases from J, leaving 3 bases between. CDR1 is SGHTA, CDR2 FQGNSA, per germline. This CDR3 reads CASSLDDTEAFF. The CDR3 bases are TGTGCCAGCAGCTTAGATGACACTGAAGCTTTCTTT.

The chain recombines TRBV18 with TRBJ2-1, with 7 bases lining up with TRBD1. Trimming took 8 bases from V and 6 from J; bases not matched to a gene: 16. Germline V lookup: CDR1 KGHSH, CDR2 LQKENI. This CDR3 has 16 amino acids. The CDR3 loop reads CASRKPGTVAFNEQFF. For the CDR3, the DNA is TGTGCCAGCCGTAAACCCGGGACAGTGGCTTTCAATGAGCAGTTCTTC.

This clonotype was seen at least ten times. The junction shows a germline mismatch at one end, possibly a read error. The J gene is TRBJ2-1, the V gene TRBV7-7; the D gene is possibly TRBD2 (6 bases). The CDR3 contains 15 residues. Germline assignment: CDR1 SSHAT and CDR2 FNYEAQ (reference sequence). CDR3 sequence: CASSLSGGVDNEQFF. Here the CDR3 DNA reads TGTGCTAGCAGCCTTAGCGGAGGGGTTGACAATGAGCAGTTCTTC.

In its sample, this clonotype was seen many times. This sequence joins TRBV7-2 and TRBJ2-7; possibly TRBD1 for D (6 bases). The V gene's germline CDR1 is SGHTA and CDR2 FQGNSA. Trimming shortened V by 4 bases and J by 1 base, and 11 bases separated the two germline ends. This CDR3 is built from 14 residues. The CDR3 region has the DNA TGTGCCAGCAGCTATACAGGGTCTTCCTACGAGCAGTACTTC. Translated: CASSYTGSSYEQYF.

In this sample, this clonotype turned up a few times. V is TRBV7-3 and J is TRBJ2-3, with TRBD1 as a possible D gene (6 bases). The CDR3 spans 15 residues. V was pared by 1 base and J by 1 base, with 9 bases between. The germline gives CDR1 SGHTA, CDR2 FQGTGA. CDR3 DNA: TGTGCCAGCAGCTTAATGGGGGCGGGCACAGATACGCAGTATTTT. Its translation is CASSLMGAGTDTQYF.

CDR3 in DNA: TGCAGTGCTAGTCCTTTAAGCGGGGGGGCCGCCTACAATGAGCAGTTCTTC. As protein: CSASPLSGGAAYNEQFF. The chain is built from TRBV20-1 and TRBJ2-1; the match to TRBD2 covers 10 bases. J gave up 2 bases and V 3 bases, and 10 bases lay outside the gene matches. CDR3 length equals 17 residues. CDR1 and CDR2 (germline): DFQATT, SNEGSKA (reference sequence).

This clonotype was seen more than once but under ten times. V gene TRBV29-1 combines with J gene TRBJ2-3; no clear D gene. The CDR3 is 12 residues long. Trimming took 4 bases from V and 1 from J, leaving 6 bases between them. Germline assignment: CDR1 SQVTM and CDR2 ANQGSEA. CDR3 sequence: CSVGTGTDTQYF. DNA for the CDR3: TGCAGCGTTGGGACGGGCACAGATACGCAGTATTTT.

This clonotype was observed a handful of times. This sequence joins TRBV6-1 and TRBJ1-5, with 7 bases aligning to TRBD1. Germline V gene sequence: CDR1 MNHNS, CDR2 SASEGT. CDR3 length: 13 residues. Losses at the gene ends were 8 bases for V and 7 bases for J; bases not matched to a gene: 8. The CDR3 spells CASGPGGGQPQHF. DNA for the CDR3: TGTGCCAGCGGCCCAGGGGGAGGGCAGCCCCAGCATTTT.

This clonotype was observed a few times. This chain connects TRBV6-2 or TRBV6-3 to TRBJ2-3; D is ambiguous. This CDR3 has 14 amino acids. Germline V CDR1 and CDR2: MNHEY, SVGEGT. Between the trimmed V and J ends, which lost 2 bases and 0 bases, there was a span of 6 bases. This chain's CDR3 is CASSYLASTDTQYF. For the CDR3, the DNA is TGTGCCAGCAGTTACCTTGCTAGCACAGATACGCAGTATTTT.